This TCR beta chain was retrieved from a study of molecular identifiers for immune sequencing clone quantification. CDR1 is LNHDA, CDR2 SQIVND, per germline (reference sequence). J gave up 4 bases and V 3 bases, and 10 bases lay outside the gene matches. The CDR3 is 16 residues long. TCRdb independently ran MiXCR on the PCR reads; one entry per CDR3 protein. The table records about 640,000 distinct CDR3 sequences, nearly 20% of them present only once. Naive CD8 libraries used 20,000 to 1,000,000 sorted cells and 10%, 30% or 50% RNA. Researchers sorted naive CD8 T cells as cells that were CD8+CD4-CCR7+CD45RA+.

Sequencing was done on a sample of naive CD8+ T cells from blood, with Jurkat cell RNA spiked in. Subset reported: FACS-sorted CD8+CD4-CCR7+CD45RA+ naive T cells. The chain combines TRBV19 with TRBJ1-1, with 8 nucleotides matching TRBD1. The sequence came from a human donor in good health. Some libraries in this study had Jurkat cell RNA spiked in. The CDR3 DNA sequence: TGTGCCAGTAGTATCCCCTTCCAGGGGGCTTTCACTGAAGCTTTCTTT. Amino acid sequence: CASSIPFQGAFTEAFF.